Presented here are 23 T cell receptor beta chains from one specimen sequenced in a study of blood T cell repertoires in COVID-19. Using immunoSEQ multiplex PCR, the repertoire was profiled, and TCRdb retains in-frame clones only, with some absent. The data hold some 130,000 clones, with more than 70% observed a single time. What was sequenced was peripheral blood. The receptor set was obtained from a human donor in a cohort sampled during active COVID-19.

The CDR3 loop is CASSALGRGPDTQYF. The CDR3 DNA follows: TGCGCCAGCAGTGCCTTAGGGAGAGGTCCAGATACGCAGTATTTT. V gene TRBV10-1 combines with J gene TRBJ2-3; D possibly corresponds to TRBD2 (5 bases). This CDR3 is built from 15 residues. The germline V gene encodes CDR1 WNHNN and CDR2 SYGVQD (reference sequence). The V gene lost 4 bases and the J gene lost 4 bases, with 15 bases spanning the gap.

V and J are TRBV2 and TRBJ1-1; D is undetermined. Trimming removed 7 bases at V and 0 bases at J, with 3 bases between. CDR1 and CDR2 from the germline V gene are SNHLY and FYNNEI. There are 11 residues in the CDR3. CDR3 amino acids: CASTMNTEAFF. For the CDR3, the DNA is TGTGCCAGCACAATGAACACTGAAGCTTTCTTT.

The chain employs TRBV12-3 or TRBV12-4 and TRBJ1-4; unclear D gene. This CDR3 contains 11 residues. Trimming removed 3 bases at V and 7 bases at J, with 3 bases between. CDR3 amino acids: CASSLSEKLFF. CDR3 sequence (DNA): TGTGCCAGCAGTTTGAGTGAAAAACTGTTTTTT.

This clone has only one observation. The chain employs TRBV11-2 and TRBJ1-4; tentative D call: TRBD1 (6 bases). Germline lookup yields CDR1 SGHAT and CDR2 FQNNGV. Deletions cut 0 bases from V and 11 bases from J, with 13 bases between. CDR3 length: 14 residues. The CDR3 here is CASSLDRVRGKLFF. CDR3 DNA sequence: TGTGCCAGCAGCTTAGACAGGGTTAGGGGGAAACTGTTTTTT.

This clone has a handful of counts. The chain employs TRBV6-5 and TRBJ2-2; D call uncertain. The germline V gene has CDR1 MNHEY and CDR2 SVGAGI. The CDR3 loop spans 16 amino acids. Trimming pared 4 bases from V and 0 bases from J, leaving 12 bases between. CDR3 sequence reads: CASSFIKFSNTGELFF. CDR3 coding DNA: TGTGCCAGCAGTTTTATTAAATTTTCGAACACCGGGGAGCTGTTTTTT.

This clone was detected only a few times. The chain is built from TRBV19 and TRBJ1-6; TRBD1 might be the D (5 bases). Trimming took off 7 bases at V and 11 bases at J, with 18 bases between the two ends. The V gene's germline CDR1 is LNHDA and CDR2 SQIVND (reference sequence). The CDR3 runs 14 residues. In nucleotides, the CDR3 is TGTGCCAGTACCCCGGGACTGACAAGGGCACCCCTCCACTTT. Residues: CASTPGLTRAPLHF. Looking up the rest from reference TRBV19 and TRBJ1-6 gives the full variable domain: DGGITQSPKYLFRKEGQNVTLSCEQNLNHDAMYWYRQDPGQGLRLIYYSQIVNDFQKGDIAEGYSVSREKKESFPLTVTSAQKNPTAFYLCASTPGLTRAPLHFGNGTRLTVT.

The chain couples TRBV7-9 to TRBJ2-5; D perhaps matches TRBD1 (6 bases). Germline V gives CDR1 SEHNR, CDR2 FQNEAQ (reference sequence). The V end lost 5 bases, the J end lost 0 bases, and 10 bases lay between the germline ends. The CDR3 runs 14 residues. CDR3 DNA sequence: TGTGCCAGCAGCGACGGACAGTACCAAGAGACCCAGTACTTC. Residues: CASSDGQYQETQYF. The full variable domain, in which reference TRBV7-9 and TRBJ2-5 provide the parts outside the CDR3, is DTGVSQNPRHKITKRGQNVTFRCDPISEHNRLYWYRQTLGQGPEFLTYFQNEAQLEKSRLLSDRFSAERPKGSFSTLEIQRTEQGDSAMYLCASSDGQYQETQYFGPGTRLLVL.

The chain has TRBV24-1 and TRBJ2-3; D perhaps matches TRBD1 (6 bases). Deletions cut 4 bases from V and 2 bases from J, with 15 bases between. Germline-derived CDR1 and CDR2 are KGHDR and SFDVKD. The CDR3 is 16 residues long. CDR3 residues: CATSDHGRGNTDTQYF. DNA for the CDR3: TGTGCCACCAGTGACCATGGCAGGGGTAACACAGATACGCAGTATTTT.

This chain connects TRBV3-1 (or the pseudogene TRBV3-2) to TRBJ2-7; 10 bases are shared with TRBD2. With V trimmed by 2 bases and J by 4 bases, 8 bases remained unmatched. The CDR3 loop spans 16 amino acids. In germline, CDR1 is LGHDT, CDR2 YNNKEL (reference sequence). The CDR3 nucleotides are TGTGCCAGCAGCCAATGGACTAGCGGACCTAGTTACGAGCAGTACGTC. This gives the protein CASSQWTSGPSYEQYV.

The J gene is TRBJ2-2, the V gene TRBV5-1; TRBD2 matches at 7 bases. Trimming took 0 bases from V and 4 from J; bases not matched to a gene: 3. This CDR3 spans 15 amino acids. Per the germline V gene, CDR1 is SGHRS and CDR2 is YFSETQ. DNA of the CDR3: TGCGCCAGCAGCTTGGCCGGGACTACCACCGGGGAGCTGTTTTTT. It specifies CASSLAGTTTGELFF.

CDR3 amino acids: CASSHDSGVTDTQYF. CDR3 DNA: TGTGCCAGCAGCCATGATAGCGGGGTGACAGATACGCAGTATTTT. V gene TRBV3-1 (or the pseudogene TRBV3-2) combines with J gene TRBJ2-3; 8 bases align to TRBD2. Trimming took 3 bases from V and 3 from J; bases not matched to a gene: 5. The CDR3 length is 15 residues. Germline values: CDR1 LGHDT, CDR2 YNNKEL (reference sequence).

V and J are TRBV24-1 and TRBJ1-2, with 12 positions matching TRBD1. The CDR3 has 19 residues. Germline V gene data show CDR1 as KGHDR and CDR2 as SFDVKD. Germline trimming cut 3 bases from V and 5 bases from J; bases unmatched to any gene: 15. The CDR3 sequence is CATSDPTPGQGASGYGYTF. The CDR3 DNA sequence: TGTGCCACCAGTGATCCAACCCCGGGACAGGGGGCTTCAGGTTATGGCTACACCTTC.

The rearrangement joins TRBV27 to TRBJ2-1; TRBD2 matches 10 bases. This CDR3 comprises 15 residues. Germline lookup yields CDR1 MNHEY and CDR2 SMNVEV (reference sequence). Trimming took 5 bases from V and 3 from J; bases not matched to a gene: 4. CDR3 amino acids: CASSETSGVYNEQFF. Written as DNA, the CDR3 is TGTGCCAGCAGTGAAACTAGCGGGGTCTACAATGAGCAGTTCTTC.

The chain combines TRBV4-3 with TRBJ2-1; D perhaps matches TRBD2 (7 bases). CDR3 size: 15 residues. The V gene's germline CDR1 is LGHNA and CDR2 YSLEER. V gave up 4 bases and J gave up 8 bases, with 18 bases separating them. CDR3 protein: CASSPRPRGGDEQFF. In DNA form, the CDR3 reads TGCGCCAGCAGCCCACGGCCTAGGGGGGGGGATGAGCAGTTCTTC.

This chain joins TRBV9 and TRBJ1-1, with 8 bases identical to TRBD1. The CDR3 is 19 residues long. CDR1 and CDR2 from the germline V gene are SGDLS and YYNGEE. Unmatched junction bases numbered 23, after V lost 5 bases and J lost 5 bases. DNA of the CDR3: TGTGCCAGCAGTCCTAGAGCGCTCGGACAGGGTGAAGTTGGTACTGAAGCTTTCTTT. Its protein product is CASSPRALGQGEVGTEAFF.

The chain combines TRBV5-6 with TRBJ2-1, with TRBD1 as a possible D gene (5 bases). V was clipped by 3 bases and J by 0 bases, with 19 bases between them. This CDR3 contains 18 residues. Germline CDR1 and CDR2: SGHDT and YYEEEE. This chain's CDR3 is CASSSARATRSSYNEQFF. Here the CDR3 DNA reads TGTGCCAGCAGCTCTGCCAGGGCAACCCGTAGCTCCTACAATGAGCAGTTCTTC.

The chain has TRBV4-1 and TRBJ1-1; D may be TRBD1 (5 bases). This CDR3 is 15 amino acids long. In germline, CDR1 is MGHRA, CDR2 YSYEKL. V dropped 7 bases and J dropped 1 base, with 16 bases sitting between them. The chain's CDR3 is CASTNNLGANTEAFF. The CDR3, as DNA: TGCGCCAGCACCAACAACTTAGGGGCGAACACTGAAGCTTTCTTT.

The CDR3 protein is CASSQVPTRSGNTIYF. The CDR3, as DNA: TGCGCCAGCAGCCAAGTCCCAACTCGGTCTGGAAACACCATATATTTT. The chain links TRBV4-1 to TRBJ1-3; the D is unclear. With 1 base removed from V and 1 base from J, the gap between germline ends came to 11 bases. There are 16 residues in the CDR3. CDR1 MGHRA and CDR2 YSYEKL come from the germline V gene.

J is TRBJ2-7 and V is TRBV4-2; 8 positions agree with TRBD1. The V gene's germline CDR1 is LGHNA and CDR2 YNFKEQ. This CDR3 is built from 14 residues. Losses at the gene ends were 1 base for V and 8 bases for J; bases not matched to a gene: 7. Written as DNA, the CDR3 is TGTGCCAGCAGCCAAGCCGGACAGGGTATAAAGCAGTACGTC. Protein: CASSQAGQGIKQYV.

The chain recombines TRBV3-1 (or the pseudogene TRBV3-2) with TRBJ1-5, with D possibly matching TRBD1 (6 bases). The CDR3 loop spans 15 amino acids. With 0 bases removed from V and 2 bases from J, the gap between germline ends came to 8 bases. Per the germline V gene, CDR1 is LGHDT and CDR2 is YNNKEL (reference sequence). This CDR3 reads CASSQDGGRNQPQHF. DNA for the CDR3: TGTGCCAGCAGCCAAGATGGGGGCCGCAATCAGCCCCAGCATTTT.

Here the CDR3 reads CASSGTGVYNYGYTF. CDR3 sequence (DNA): TGTGCCAGTTCCGGGACAGGGGTCTACAACTATGGCTACACCTTC. The chain joins TRBV9 to TRBJ1-2, with 10 bases identical to TRBD1. The CDR3 extends over 15 amino acids. Germline V gene data show CDR1 as SGDLS and CDR2 as YYNGEE. V trimming: 8 bases; J trimming: 2 bases; junction bases outside the gene matches: 9.

The chain couples TRBV18 to TRBJ2-7; 10 nucleotides line up with TRBD1. V dropped 2 bases and J dropped 5; count of bases not matched to a gene: 9. The CDR3 runs to 16 residues. CDR1 and CDR2 from the germline V gene are KGHSH and LQKENI. This CDR3 reads CASSPSNLDRGDEQYF. CDR3 DNA sequence: TGTGCCAGCTCACCATCTAACCTGGACAGGGGGGACGAGCAGTACTTC.

The rearrangement links TRBV5-8 to TRBJ1-4; D possibly corresponds to TRBD1 (6 bases). The CDR3 is 12 residues long. V dropped 4 bases and J dropped 14 bases, with 15 bases sitting between them. CDR1 and CDR2 (germline): SGHTS, YDEGEE. CDR3 region: CASSGTGSRLFF. CDR3 bases: TGTGCCAGCAGCGGAACAGGGTCGAGGCTGTTTTTT.